This TCR beta chain was identified in a study of blood T cell repertoires in COVID-19 (dated by TCRdb to about 2020). Context from the whole study: Collaborator samples came from the United States, Italy and Spain and covered acute and convalescent phases of COVID-19. The material from the prospective study consisted of cDNA or gDNA derived from T cells, B-cell-depleted T cells, or PBMCs. The dataset comprised deeply sampled blood TCRbeta repertoires from subjects exposed to, actively infected with, or recovered from COVID-19. The repertoires were made available in a free public database intended to serve as a resource for research on the immune response to SARS-CoV-2. Samples came from the ongoing ImmuneRACE study (first 160 participants) plus 1,254 subjects from 6 global collaborators. The sample metadata nearly always contained a de-identified subject ID, COVID-19 status, age in years and sex. HLA class I and class II types, where available, came from metadata supplied by the sample provider rather than from assay-based typing. Study-wide findings and limitations: Clinical and demographic metadata were provided uncurated, with the amount varying by source and participant.

The immunoSEQ Assay, a bias-controlled multiplex PCR, was used to amplify TCRbeta CDR3 regions from genomic DNA. As for the authors' bioinformatics: The number of nucleated cells in each sample was estimated by amplification of reference gene primers within the assay. To quantify the absolute abundance of each unique TCRbeta CDR3 rearrangement, sequence reads were collapsed and filtered. For each sample, productive Simpson clonality was calculated as the square root of Simpson's diversity index over productive rearrangements. Here the immuneACCESS table is served through TCRdb, limited to in-frame sequences with V and J called. Missing clones are a known gap in these copies; in checked studies unresolved V genes cover under half, and the rest lacks a known reason. V and J calls plus clone size are reproduced from that table; the DNA served to infer D and trimming. Recorded for this sample are roughly 300,000 clones; around 87% of them occurred a single time. Less than 9.5% of the sample lies in the top ten.

A second Seattle source provided samples from volunteer blood donors who had recovered from COVID-19. Each collaborating institution followed its own protocols to collect whole blood in K2EDTA tubes. For TCRbeta analysis, collaborators shipped samples as frozen whole blood, isolated PBMCs, or DNA extracted from either of those sample types. Inclusive of the bounding cysteine and phenylalanine, the CDR3 is 13 residues long. Only the CDR3 portion is preserved as DNA: 39 bases, with reading frame beginning at the first base. As encoded in the germline V gene, CDR1 is MNHEY while CDR2 is SVGAGI. Between the V and J ends, shortened by 6 bases and 1 base respectively, the junction contains 7 bases. A remark on this clone: The specificity of this receptor is unknown. Nothing much larger sits one base from this clone, and base qualities are not available.

The chain uses TRBV6-5 and TRBJ1-3; tentative D gene TRBD1, with 5 bases matching. This receptor was taken from a woman in her fifties or sixties who had recovered from COVID-19. The sequencing sample was made of peripheral blood. The CDR3 region reads CASRGVSGNTIYF. At the DNA level, the sequence is TGTGCCAGCAGAGGGGTTTCTGGAAACACCATATATTTT.